This TCR beta chain was observed in a study of graft-versus-host responses after intestinal transplantation. Whole-study context: Recipients across the board were started on anti-thymocyte globulin induction, then kept on tacrolimus and steroids for about 3 years.

This clone was detected only a few times. Other nucleotide sequences from this sample produce the same CDR3. Responders (roughly 200,000, CFSE-labeled) were co-plated with roughly 200,000 irradiated, violet-dye-labeled stimulators. V gave up 0 bases and J gave up 0 bases, with 8 bases separating them. The CDR3 extends over 15 amino acids. Looked up from germline, CDR1 is MNHNY and CDR2 is SVGAGI (reference sequence). The table came from immunoSEQ multiplex PCR; TCRdb's copy has only in-frame clones and leaves some out. The table records fewer than 20,000 clones, more than 25% of them present only once.

Material: alloreactive CD4+ T cells from a mixed lymphocyte reaction culture, obtained before intestinal transplant. Stated subset: CFSE-low proliferating T cells sorted from roughly 6-day pre-transplant mixed lymphocyte reaction (GvH or HvG direction). The origin of this receptor is a human patient who received an intestinal transplant. This chain links TRBV6-6 with TRBJ1-1; D remains ambiguous. CDR3 in DNA: TGTGCCAGCAGTTACTCATTTTTCCTGAACACTGAAGCTTTCTTT. Its protein is CASSYSFFLNTEAFF.